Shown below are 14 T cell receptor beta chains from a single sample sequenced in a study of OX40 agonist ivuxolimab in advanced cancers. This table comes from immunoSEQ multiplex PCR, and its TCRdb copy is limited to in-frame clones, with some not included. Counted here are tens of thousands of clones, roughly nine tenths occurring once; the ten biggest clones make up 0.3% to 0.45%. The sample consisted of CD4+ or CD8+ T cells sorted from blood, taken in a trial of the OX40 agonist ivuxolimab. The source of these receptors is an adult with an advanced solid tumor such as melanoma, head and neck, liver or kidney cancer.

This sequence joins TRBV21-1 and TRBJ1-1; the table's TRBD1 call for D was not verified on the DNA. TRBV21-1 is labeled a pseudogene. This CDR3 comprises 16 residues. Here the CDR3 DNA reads TGTGCCAGCAGCAAAGCGCTTTATGGGACAGCTTTGGAAGCTTTCTTT. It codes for CASSKALYGTALEAFF.

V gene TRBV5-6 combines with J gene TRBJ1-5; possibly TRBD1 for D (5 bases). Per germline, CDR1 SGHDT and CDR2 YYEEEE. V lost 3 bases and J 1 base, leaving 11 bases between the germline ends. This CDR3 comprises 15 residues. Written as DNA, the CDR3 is TGTGCCAGCAGCTCCGGTGGGGCGAGCAATCAGCCCCAGCATTTT. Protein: CASSSGGASNQPQHF.

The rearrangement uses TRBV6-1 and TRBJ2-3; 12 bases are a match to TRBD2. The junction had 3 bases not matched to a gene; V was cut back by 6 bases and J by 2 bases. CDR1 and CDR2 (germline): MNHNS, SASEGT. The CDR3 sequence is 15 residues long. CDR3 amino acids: CASRLAGGHTDTQYF. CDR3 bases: TGTGCCAGCAGACTAGCGGGGGGACACACAGATACGCAGTATTTT.

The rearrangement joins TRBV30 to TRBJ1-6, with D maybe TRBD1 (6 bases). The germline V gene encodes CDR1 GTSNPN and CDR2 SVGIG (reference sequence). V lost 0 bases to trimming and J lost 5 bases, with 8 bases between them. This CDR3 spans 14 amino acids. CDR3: CAWSVRDNNSPLHF. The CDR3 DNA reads TGTGCCTGGAGTGTACGGGACAATAATTCACCCCTCCACTTT.

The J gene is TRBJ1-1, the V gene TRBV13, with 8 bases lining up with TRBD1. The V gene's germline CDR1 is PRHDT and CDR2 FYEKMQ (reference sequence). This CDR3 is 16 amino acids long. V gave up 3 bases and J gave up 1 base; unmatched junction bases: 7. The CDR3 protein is CASSFYRTGRNTEAFF. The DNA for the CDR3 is TGTGCCAGCAGCTTCTACCGGACAGGGAGGAACACTGAAGCTTTCTTT.

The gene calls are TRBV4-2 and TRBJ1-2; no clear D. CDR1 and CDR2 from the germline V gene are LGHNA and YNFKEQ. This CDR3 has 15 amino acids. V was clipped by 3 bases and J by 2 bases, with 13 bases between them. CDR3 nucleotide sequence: TGTGCCAGCAGCCACTTGAGGGCGGGGAACTATGGCTACACCTTC. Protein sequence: CASSHLRAGNYGYTF.

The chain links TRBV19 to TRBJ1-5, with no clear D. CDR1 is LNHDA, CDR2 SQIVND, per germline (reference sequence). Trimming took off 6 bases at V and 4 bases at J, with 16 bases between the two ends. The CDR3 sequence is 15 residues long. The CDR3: CASSQNGPTNQPQHF. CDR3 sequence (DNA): TGTGCCAGTAGCCAAAACGGGCCAACTAATCAGCCCCAGCATTTT.

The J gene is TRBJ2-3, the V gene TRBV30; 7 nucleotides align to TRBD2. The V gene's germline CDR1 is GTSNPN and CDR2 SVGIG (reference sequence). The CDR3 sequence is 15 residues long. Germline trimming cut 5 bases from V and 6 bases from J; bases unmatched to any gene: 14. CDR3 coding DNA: TGTGCCTGGGGGGTCTGGCGGGGGTATGGGGATACGCAGTATTTT. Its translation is CAWGVWRGYGDTQYF.

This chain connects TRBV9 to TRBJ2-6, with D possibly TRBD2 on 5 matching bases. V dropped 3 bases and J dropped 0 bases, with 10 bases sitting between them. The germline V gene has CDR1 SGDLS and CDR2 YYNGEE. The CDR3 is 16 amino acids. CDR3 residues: CASSAERDSGANVLTF. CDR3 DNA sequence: TGTGCCAGCAGCGCGGAACGGGACTCTGGGGCCAACGTCCTGACTTTC.

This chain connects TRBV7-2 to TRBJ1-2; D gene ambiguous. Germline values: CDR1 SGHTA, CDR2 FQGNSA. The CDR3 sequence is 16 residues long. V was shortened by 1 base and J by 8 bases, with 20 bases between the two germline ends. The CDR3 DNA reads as TGTGCCAGCAGCTTAGACCGGACCCAACCTCGGGGAGGCTACACCTTC. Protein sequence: CASSLDRTQPRGGYTF.

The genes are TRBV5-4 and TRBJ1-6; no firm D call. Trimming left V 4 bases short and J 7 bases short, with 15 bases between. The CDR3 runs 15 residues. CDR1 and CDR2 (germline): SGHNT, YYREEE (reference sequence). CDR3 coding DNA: TGTGCCAGCAGCCTCAGGACTGACTTAAATTCACCCCTCCACTTT. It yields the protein CASSLRTDLNSPLHF.

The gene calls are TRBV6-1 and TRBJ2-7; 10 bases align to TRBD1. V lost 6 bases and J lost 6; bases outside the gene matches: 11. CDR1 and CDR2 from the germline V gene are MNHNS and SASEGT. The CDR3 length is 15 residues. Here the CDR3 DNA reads TGTGCCAGCAGGGCCGGCGGGACAGGGGATACCGAGCAGTACTTC. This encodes CASRAGGTGDTEQYF.

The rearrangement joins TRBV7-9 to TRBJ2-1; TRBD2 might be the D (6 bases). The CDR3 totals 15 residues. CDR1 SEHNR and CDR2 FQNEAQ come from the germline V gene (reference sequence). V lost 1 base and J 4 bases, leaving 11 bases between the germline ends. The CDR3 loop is CASSLGAGQYNEQFF. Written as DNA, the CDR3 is TGTGCCAGCAGCTTAGGTGCGGGGCAGTACAATGAGCAGTTCTTC.

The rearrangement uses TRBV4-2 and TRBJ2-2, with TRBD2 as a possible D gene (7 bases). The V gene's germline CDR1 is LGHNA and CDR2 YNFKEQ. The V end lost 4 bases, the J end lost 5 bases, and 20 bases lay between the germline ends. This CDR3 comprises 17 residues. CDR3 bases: TGTGCCAGCAGCCGGGAGGGGGGGCCACGTCGAACCGGGGAGCTGTTTTTT. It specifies CASSREGGPRRTGELFF.